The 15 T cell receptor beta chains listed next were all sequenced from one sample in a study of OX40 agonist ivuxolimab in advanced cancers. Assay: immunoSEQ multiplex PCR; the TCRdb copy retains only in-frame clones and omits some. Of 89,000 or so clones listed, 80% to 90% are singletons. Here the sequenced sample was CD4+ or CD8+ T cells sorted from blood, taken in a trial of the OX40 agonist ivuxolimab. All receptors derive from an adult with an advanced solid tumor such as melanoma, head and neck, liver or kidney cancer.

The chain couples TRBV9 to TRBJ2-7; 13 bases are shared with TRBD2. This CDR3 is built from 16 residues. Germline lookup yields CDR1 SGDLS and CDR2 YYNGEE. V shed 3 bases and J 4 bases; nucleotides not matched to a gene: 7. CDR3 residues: CASSAGLAGEWYEQYF. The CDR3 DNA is TGTGCCAGCAGCGCCGGACTAGCGGGAGAATGGTACGAGCAGTACTTC.

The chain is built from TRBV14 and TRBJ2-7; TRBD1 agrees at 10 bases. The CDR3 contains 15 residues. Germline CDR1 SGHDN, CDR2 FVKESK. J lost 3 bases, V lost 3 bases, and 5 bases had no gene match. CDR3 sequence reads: CASSHIGTGVYEQYF. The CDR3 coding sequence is TGTGCCAGCAGCCATATAGGGACAGGGGTCTACGAGCAGTACTTC.

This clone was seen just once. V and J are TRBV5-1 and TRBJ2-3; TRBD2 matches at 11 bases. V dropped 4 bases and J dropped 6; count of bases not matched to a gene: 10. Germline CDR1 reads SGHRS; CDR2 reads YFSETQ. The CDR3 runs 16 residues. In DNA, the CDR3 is TGCGCCAGCAGCGGGTTAGCGGGAGGGCCATCCGATACGCAGTATTTT. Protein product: CASSGLAGGPSDTQYF.

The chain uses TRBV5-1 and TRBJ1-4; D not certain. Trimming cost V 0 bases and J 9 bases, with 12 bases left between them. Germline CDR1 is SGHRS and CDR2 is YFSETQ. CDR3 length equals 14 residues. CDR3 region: CASSLGDTEKKLFF. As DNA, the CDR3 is TGCGCCAGCAGCTTGGGGGATACGGAGAAAAAACTGTTTTTT.

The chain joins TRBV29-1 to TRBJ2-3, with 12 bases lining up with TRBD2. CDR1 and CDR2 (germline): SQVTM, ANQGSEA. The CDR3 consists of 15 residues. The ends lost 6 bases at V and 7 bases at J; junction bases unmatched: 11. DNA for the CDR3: TGCAGCGTGAGCCCCAGGACTAGCGGGGCGCATACGCAGTATTTT. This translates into CSVSPRTSGAHTQYF.

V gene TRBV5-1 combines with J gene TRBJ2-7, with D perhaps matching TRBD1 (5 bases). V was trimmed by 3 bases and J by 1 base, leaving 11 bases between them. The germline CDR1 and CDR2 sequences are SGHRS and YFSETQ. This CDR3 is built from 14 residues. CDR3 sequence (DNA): TGCGCCAGCAGCTCACACAGGACGTCCTACGAGCAGTACTTC. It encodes CASSSHRTSYEQYF.

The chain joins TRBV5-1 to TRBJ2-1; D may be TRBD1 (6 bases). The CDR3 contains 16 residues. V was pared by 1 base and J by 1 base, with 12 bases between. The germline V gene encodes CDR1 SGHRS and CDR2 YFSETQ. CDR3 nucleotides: TGCGCCAGCAGCTTGACGACAGGCCCTTCCTACAATGAGCAGTTCTTC. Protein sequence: CASSLTTGPSYNEQFF.

Here the CDR3 DNA reads TGTGCCAGCAGTTTATTAGGAGGGTTTAGCAATCAGCCCCAGCATTTT. Translating gives CASSLLGGFSNQPQHF. The genes are TRBV28 and TRBJ1-5; D remains ambiguous. Trimming left V 1 base short and J 0 bases short, with 10 bases between. The CDR3 length is 16 residues. The germline V gene has CDR1 MDHEN and CDR2 SYDVKM.

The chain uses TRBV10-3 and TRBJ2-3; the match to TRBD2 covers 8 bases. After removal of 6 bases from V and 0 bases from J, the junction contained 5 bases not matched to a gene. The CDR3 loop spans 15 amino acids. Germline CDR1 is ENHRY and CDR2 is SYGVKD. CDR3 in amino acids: CAISKREPSTDTQYF. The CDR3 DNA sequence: TGTGCCATCAGCAAGCGGGAGCCTAGCACAGATACGCAGTATTTT.

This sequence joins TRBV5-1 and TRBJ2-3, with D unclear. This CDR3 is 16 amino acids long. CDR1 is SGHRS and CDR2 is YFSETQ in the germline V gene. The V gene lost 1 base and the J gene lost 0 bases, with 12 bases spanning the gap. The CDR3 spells CASSLSSRDSTDTQYF. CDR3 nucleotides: TGCGCCAGCAGCTTGAGCAGTCGAGATAGCACAGATACGCAGTATTTT.

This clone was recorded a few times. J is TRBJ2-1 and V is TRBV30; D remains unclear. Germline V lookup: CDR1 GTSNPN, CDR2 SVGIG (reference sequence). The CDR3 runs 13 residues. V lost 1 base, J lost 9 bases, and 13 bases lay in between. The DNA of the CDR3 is TGTGCCTGGAGTGCGGAAACAACTGGTGAGCAGTTCTTC. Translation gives CAWSAETTGEQFF.

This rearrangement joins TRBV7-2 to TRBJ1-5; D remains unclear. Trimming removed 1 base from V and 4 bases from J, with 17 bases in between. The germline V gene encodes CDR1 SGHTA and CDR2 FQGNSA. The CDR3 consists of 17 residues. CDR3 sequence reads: CASSLVFIHGVNQPQHF. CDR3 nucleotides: TGTGCCAGCAGCTTAGTTTTCATTCACGGGGTAAATCAGCCCCAGCATTTT.

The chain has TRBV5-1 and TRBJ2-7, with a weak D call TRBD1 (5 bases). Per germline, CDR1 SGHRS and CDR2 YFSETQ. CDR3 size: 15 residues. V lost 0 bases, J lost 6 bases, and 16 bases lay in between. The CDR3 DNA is TGCGCCAGCAGCTTGGCGGGCAGGGTAGGGCGCGAGCAGTACTTC. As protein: CASSLAGRVGREQYF.

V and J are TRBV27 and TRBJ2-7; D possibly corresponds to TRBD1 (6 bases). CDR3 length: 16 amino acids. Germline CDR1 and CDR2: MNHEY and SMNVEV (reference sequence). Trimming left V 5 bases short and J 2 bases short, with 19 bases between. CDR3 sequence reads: CASSLTRGGHAYEQYF. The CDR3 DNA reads TGTGCCAGCAGTCTGACGCGAGGGGGACATGCCTACGAGCAGTACTTC.

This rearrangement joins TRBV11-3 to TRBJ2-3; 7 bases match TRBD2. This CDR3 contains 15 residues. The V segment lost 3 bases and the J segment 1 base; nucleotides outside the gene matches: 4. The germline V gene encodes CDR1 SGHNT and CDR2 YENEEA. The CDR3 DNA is TGTGCCAGCAGCTTGACTAGCTGGGGCACAGATACGCAGTATTTT. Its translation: CASSLTSWGTDTQYF.